A selection of T cell receptor beta chains follows, all from one sample in a study of T-cell reconstitution after alpha-beta-depleted transplantation in children. One entry per CDR3 protein results from TCRdb running MiXCR on the PCR reads. This sample carries fewer than 350,000 distinct CDR3 sequences, about a tenth of them seen once, and the ten largest clones take less than 9%. The input for sequencing was PBMCs, taken before TCRalphabeta/CD19-depleted stem cell transplant. These receptors all come from a boy under three years old with acute myeloid leukemia, due to receive a stem cell transplant. CDR3s include the opening cysteine and the closing phenylalanine or tryptophan. Fields, in order: V gene, D gene, J gene, clone size, CDR3 DNA, CDR3 protein. A D gene is named only where the DNA matches it firmly. The size entry is marked missing in some rows and otherwise reads once, few, many or a size class.

v_gene: TRBV7-9
d_gene: TRBD2
j_gene: TRBJ2-7
abundance: -
CDR3nt: TGTGCCAGCACACCAGCGGGGGCCGGGTACGAGCAGTACTTC
CDR3aa: CASTPAGAGYEQYF

v_gene: TRBV6-5
d_gene: TRBD1
j_gene: TRBJ2-7
abundance: few
CDR3nt: TGTGCCAGCAGTTCGGACAGGGGGCATTTCTCCTACGAGCAGTACTTC
CDR3aa: CASSSDRGHFSYEQYF

v_gene: TRBV7-7
d_gene: -
j_gene: TRBJ2-2
abundance: many
CDR3nt: TGTGCCAGCAGCTTAGCGTACACGTTGAACACCGGGGAGCTGTTTTTT
CDR3aa: CASSLAYTLNTGELFF

v_gene: TRBV29-1
d_gene: TRBD1
j_gene: TRBJ1-5
abundance: few
CDR3nt: TGCAGCGTTGGGACAGGGCGAAGAAATCAGCCCCAGCATTTT
CDR3aa: CSVGTGRRNQPQHF

v_gene: TRBV4-2
d_gene: TRBD1
j_gene: TRBJ2-4
abundance: many
CDR3nt: TGTGCCAGCAGCCAAGGGCCGGGACAGGGGCCCCTAGCCAAAAACATTCAGTACTTC
CDR3aa: CASSQGPGQGPLAKNIQYF

v_gene: TRBV19
d_gene: -
j_gene: TRBJ2-3
abundance: many
CDR3nt: TGTGCCAGTAGCGGGGAGGTTGGCACAGATACGCAGTATTTT
CDR3aa: CASSGEVGTDTQYF

v_gene: TRBV5-1
d_gene: -
j_gene: TRBJ1-3
abundance: many
CDR3nt: TGCGCCAGCAGCTTGGTGGGGTTCTCTGGAAACACCATATATTTT
CDR3aa: CASSLVGFSGNTIYF

v_gene: TRBV29-1
d_gene: TRBD1
j_gene: TRBJ2-5
abundance: many
CDR3nt: TGCAGCGTTGAAGGGACAGGGGTGACGGAGACCCAGTACTTC
CDR3aa: CSVEGTGVTETQYF

v_gene: TRBV4-2
d_gene: TRBD2
j_gene: TRBJ2-3
abundance: few
CDR3nt: TGTGCCAGCCGGGGGGGGGCGGGAGATACGCAGTATTTT
CDR3aa: CASRGGAGDTQYF

v_gene: TRBV11-1
d_gene: -
j_gene: TRBJ2-7
abundance: many
CDR3nt: TGTGCCAGCAGGACCGACGCACGGGAGCCTTACGAGCAGTACTTC
CDR3aa: CASRTDAREPYEQYF